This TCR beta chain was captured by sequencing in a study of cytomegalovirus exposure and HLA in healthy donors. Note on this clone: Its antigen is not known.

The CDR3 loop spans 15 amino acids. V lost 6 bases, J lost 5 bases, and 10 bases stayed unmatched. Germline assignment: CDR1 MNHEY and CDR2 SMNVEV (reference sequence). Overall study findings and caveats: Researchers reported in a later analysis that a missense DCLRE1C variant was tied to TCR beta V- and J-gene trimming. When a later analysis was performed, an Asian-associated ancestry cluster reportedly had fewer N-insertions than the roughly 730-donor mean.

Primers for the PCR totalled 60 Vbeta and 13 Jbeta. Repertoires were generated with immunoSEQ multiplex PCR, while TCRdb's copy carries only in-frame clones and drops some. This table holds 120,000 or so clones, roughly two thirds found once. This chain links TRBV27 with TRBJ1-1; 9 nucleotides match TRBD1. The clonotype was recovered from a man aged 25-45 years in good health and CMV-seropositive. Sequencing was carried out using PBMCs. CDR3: CASSFLGQGFTEAFF. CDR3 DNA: TGTGCCAGCAGCTTCCTGGGACAGGGATTTACTGAAGCTTTCTTT.